This T cell receptor (beta chain) is drawn from a study of blood T cell repertoires in COVID-19. The overall study: Italy, Spain and the United States were the sources of the convalescent and acute COVID-19 samples. PBMCs, B-cell-depleted T cells, or T cells were the source of the cDNA or gDNA that made up the material.

TCRdb's table, derived via immunoSEQ multiplex PCR, lists solely in-frame clones and lacks some. Among 250,000 to 300,000 clones, 80% to 90% were seen once, and the ten largest hold 9.5% to 12%. The germline V gene encodes CDR1 MDHEN and CDR2 SYDVKM. This CDR3 has 13 residues. V was pared by 8 bases and J by 1 base, with 11 bases between. The gene calls are TRBV28 and TRBJ1-1; weak D call: TRBD1 (5 bases). This sequence was found in a woman aged 70-85 years with acute or convalescent COVID-19. Sequences were obtained from peripheral blood. This CDR3 reads CASVDTWNTEAFF. DNA of the CDR3: TGTGCCAGCGTGGACACCTGGAACACTGAAGCTTTCTTT.